This T cell receptor beta chain was captured in a study of cytomegalovirus exposure and HLA in healthy donors. Overall study findings and caveats: According to an earlier analysis, most TCR beta V segments yielded productive rearrangements about 90% or about 30% of the time.

From germline, CDR1 is SGHRS and CDR2 YFSETQ. This CDR3 has 13 residues. V lost 0 bases and J lost 4, with 7 bases in between. 13 Jbeta primers and 60 Vbeta primers were used for the PCR. Produced via immunoSEQ multiplex PCR; TCRdb's table is partial and in-frame only. The table lists about 68,000 clones, about 81% of them singletons, with around 6.3% in the top ten. Points on this clone: Its antigen is unknown. Other DNA variants within this sample encode the same CDR3.

The specimen sequenced was PBMCs. The chain couples TRBV5-1 to TRBJ1-1; maybe TRBD1 (5 bases). The origin of this receptor is a human donor in good health. The CDR3 sequence is CASSLGGGTEAFF. CDR3 DNA sequence: TGCGCCAGCAGCTTGGGGGGGGGCACTGAAGCTTTCTTT.